This is a list of T cell receptor beta chains from one sample in a study of T cells in Graves' hyperthyroidism and ophthalmopathy. TCRdb re-called the multiplex PCR reads with MiXCR, one entry per CDR3 protein. The sample has 250,000 or so distinct CDR3 sequences, roughly 15% seen once. The specimen was blood. The receptors shown here come from a woman in her forties or fifties with Graves' hyperthyroidism that later progressed to Graves' ophthalmopathy. Both conserved end residues are part of each CDR3. D genes are given only for firm matches. Expanded clones are given a class, and other clones once, few, many or no size at all.

clone_size,d_call,v_call,j_call,cdr3_aa,cdr3_nt
many,.,TRBV20-1,TRBJ2-1,CSAYVFYNEQFF,TGCAGTGCTTATGTCTTTTACAATGAGCAGTTCTTC
many,.,TRBV5-1,TRBJ2-3,CASSLGTTSTDTQYF,TGCGCCAGCAGCTTGGGGACAACTAGCACAGATACGCAGTATTTT
many,.,TRBV12-3/TRBV12-4,TRBJ2-1,CASSFWDFLSYNEQFF,TGTGCCAGCAGTTTCTGGGACTTCTTATCCTACAATGAGCAGTTCTTC
.,.,TRBV6-2/TRBV6-3,TRBJ1-5,CASSWGSGKYSNQPQHF,TGTGCCAGCAGTTGGGGATCAGGGAAATATAGCAATCAGCCCCAGCATTTT
many,.,TRBV28,TRBJ1-5,CASSLPRADNQPQHF,TGTGCCAGCAGTTTACCCAGGGCGGACAATCAGCCCCAGCATTTT
many,TRBD1,TRBV12-3/TRBV12-4,TRBJ1-4,CASSLATGQGSEKLFF,TGTGCCAGCAGTTTAGCTACGGGACAGGGGAGTGAAAAACTGTTTTTT
many,.,TRBV5-4,TRBJ2-3,CASSLVEGSDTQYF,TGTGCCAGCAGCTTGGTGGAGGGGTCGGATACGCAGTATTTT
many,.,TRBV5-1,TRBJ1-1,CASWDGNTEAFF,TGCGCCAGCTGGGACGGGAACACTGAAGCTTTCTTT
few,.,TRBV6-1,TRBJ2-4,CASSEGRGNIQYF,TGTGCCAGCAGTGAGGGTCGGGGGAACATTCAGTACTTC
many,.,TRBV20-1,TRBJ2-5,CSARSRVGQETQYF,TGCAGTGCTAGATCCAGGGTAGGGCAAGAGACCCAGTACTTC
many,.,TRBV29-1,TRBJ1-2,CSVGSGVIGYTF,TGCAGCGTTGGTTCCGGGGTAATTGGCTACACCTTC
once,.,TRBV6-1,TRBJ2-1,CASSQGPALSYNEQFF,TGTGCCAGCAGCCAGGGACCCGCCCTCTCCTACAATGAGCAGTTCTTC
.,.,TRBV9,TRBJ2-7,CASSVVPSAEQYF,TGTGCCAGCAGCGTAGTCCCCAGTGCCGAGCAGTACTTC
many,.,TRBV2,TRBJ1-5,CASSDRGQSQPQHF,TGTGCCAGCAGTGACCGAGGGCAGTCTCAGCCCCAGCATTTT
many,.,TRBV18,TRBJ1-1,CASSPSRQSEAFF,TGTGCCAGCTCACCATCCAGACAGTCTGAAGCTTTCTTT
many,.,TRBV20-1,TRBJ2-2,CSARHGELFF,TGCAGTGCTAGACACGGGGAGCTGTTTTTT
few,TRBD1,TRBV12-3/TRBV12-4,TRBJ1-3,CASSRSGGAGGNTIYF,TGTGCCAGCAGTCGTTCAGGGGGCGCGGGTGGAAACACCATATATTTT
.,TRBD2,TRBV7-9,TRBJ2-7,CASRDTGTSGSRRTYEQYF,TGTGCCAGCAGGGATACCGGGACTAGCGGGAGTCGACGAACCTACGAGCAGTACTTC
many,.,TRBV5-1,TRBJ1-3,CASSLGLNSGNTIYF,TGCGCCAGCAGCTTAGGACTGAACTCTGGAAACACCATATATTTT
many,.,TRBV20-1,TRBJ2-7,CSATPTDSYEQYF,TGCAGTGCTACTCCGACAGACTCCTACGAGCAGTACTTC
many,.,TRBV29-1,TRBJ1-1,CSVVPGDEAFF,TGCAGCGTTGTTCCAGGAGATGAAGCTTTCTTT
.,.,TRBV6-1,TRBJ1-3,CASSEFIGGVSSGNTIYF,TGTGCCAGCAGTGAATTTATCGGCGGGGTGAGCTCTGGAAACACCATATATTTT
many,TRBD2,TRBV9,TRBJ2-1,CASSVPRTPFIVSGAYNEQFF,TGTGCCAGCAGCGTCCCTAGAACCCCCTTCATAGTTAGCGGGGCCTACAATGAGCAGTTCTTC
many,.,TRBV20-1,TRBJ2-7,CSAGTGMNYEQYF,TGCAGTGCTGGAACAGGGATGAATTACGAGCAGTACTTC
few,.,TRBV5-1,TRBJ1-2,CASMTGEGSGYTF,TGCGCCAGCATGACAGGCGAGGGGAGTGGCTACACCTTC
once,TRBD2,TRBV6-1,TRBJ2-3,CASSDGGLAGRLNTQYF,TGTGCCAGCAGTGATGGGGGACTAGCTGGACGATTGAATACGCAGTATTTT